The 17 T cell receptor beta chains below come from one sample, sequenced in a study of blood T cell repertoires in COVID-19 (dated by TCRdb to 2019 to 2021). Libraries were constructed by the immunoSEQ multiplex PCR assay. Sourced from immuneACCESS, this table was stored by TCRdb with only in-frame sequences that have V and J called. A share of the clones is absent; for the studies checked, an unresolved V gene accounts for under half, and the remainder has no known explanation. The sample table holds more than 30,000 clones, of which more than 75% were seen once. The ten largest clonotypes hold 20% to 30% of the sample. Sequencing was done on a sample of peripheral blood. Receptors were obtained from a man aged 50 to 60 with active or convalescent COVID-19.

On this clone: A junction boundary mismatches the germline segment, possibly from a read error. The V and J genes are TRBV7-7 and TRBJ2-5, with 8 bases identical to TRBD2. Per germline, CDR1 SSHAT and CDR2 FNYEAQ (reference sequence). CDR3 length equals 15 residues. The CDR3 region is CASSGRRGDQETQYF. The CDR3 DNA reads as TGTGCTAGCAGCGGCCGGCGGGGGGACCAAGAGACCCAGTACTTC.

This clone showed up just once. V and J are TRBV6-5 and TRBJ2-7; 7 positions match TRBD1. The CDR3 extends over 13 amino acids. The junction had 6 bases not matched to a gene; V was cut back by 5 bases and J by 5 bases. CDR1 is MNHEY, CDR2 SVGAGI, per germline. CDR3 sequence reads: CASSITGVDEQYF. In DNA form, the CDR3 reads TGTGCCAGCAGTATAACAGGGGTGGACGAGCAGTACTTC.

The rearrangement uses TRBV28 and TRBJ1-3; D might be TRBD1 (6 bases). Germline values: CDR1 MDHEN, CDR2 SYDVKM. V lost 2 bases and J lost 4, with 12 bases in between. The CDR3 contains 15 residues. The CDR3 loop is CASSLRRTAGNTIYF. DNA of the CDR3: TGTGCCAGCAGTTTACGTAGGACAGCCGGAAACACCATATATTTT.

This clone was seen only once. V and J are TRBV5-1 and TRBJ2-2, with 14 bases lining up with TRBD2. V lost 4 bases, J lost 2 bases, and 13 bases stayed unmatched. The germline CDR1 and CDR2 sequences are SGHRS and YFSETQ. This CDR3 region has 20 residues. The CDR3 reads CASSGVGTSGGPINTGELFF. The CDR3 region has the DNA TGCGCCAGCAGCGGAGTCGGGACTAGCGGGGGTCCTATAAACACCGGGGAGCTGTTTTTT.

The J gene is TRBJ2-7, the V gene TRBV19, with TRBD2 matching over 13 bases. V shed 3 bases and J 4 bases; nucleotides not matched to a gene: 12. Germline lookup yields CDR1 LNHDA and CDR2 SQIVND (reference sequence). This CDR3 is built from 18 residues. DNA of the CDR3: TGTGCCAGTAGTATTGGGACTAGCGGGACAAAAGGCAGGTACGAGCAGTACTTC. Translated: CASSIGTSGTKGRYEQYF.

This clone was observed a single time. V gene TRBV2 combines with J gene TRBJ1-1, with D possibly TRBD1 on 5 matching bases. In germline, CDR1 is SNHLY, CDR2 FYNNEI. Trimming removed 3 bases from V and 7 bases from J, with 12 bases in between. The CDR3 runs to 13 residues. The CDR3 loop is CASSEGRGHEAFF. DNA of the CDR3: TGTGCCAGCAGTGAGGGGAGGGGTCATGAAGCTTTCTTT. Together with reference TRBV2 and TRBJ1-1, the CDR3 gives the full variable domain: EPEVTQTPSHQVTQMGQEVILRCVPISNHLYFYWYRQILGQKVEFLVSFYNNEISEKSEIFDDQFSVERPDGSNFTLKIRSTKLEDSAMYFCASSEGRGHEAFFGQGTRLTVV.

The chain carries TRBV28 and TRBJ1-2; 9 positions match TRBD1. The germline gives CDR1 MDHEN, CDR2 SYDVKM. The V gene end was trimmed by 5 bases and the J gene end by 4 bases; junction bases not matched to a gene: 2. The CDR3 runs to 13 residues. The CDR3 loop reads CASSEQGAYGYTF. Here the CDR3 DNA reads TGTGCCAGCAGTGAACAGGGGGCCTATGGCTACACCTTC.

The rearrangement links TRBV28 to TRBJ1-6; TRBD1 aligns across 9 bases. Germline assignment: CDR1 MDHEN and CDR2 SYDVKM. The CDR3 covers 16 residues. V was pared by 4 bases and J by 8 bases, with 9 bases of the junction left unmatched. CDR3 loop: CASSWGQGRVYSPLHF. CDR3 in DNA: TGTGCCAGCAGTTGGGGACAGGGAAGAGTATATTCACCCCTCCACTTT.

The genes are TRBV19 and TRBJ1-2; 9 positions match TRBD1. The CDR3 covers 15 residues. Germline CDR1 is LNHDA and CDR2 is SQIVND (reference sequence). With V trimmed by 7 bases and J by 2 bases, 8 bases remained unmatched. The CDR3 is CASIPGDRVNYGYTF. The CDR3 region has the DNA TGTGCCAGTATTCCAGGGGACAGGGTAAACTATGGCTACACCTTC. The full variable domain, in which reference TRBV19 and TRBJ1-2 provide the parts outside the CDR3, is DGGITQSPKYLFRKEGQNVTLSCEQNLNHDAMYWYRQDPGQGLRLIYYSQIVNDFQKGDIAEGYSVSREKKESFPLTVTSAQKNPTAFYLCASIPGDRVNYGYTFGSGTRLTVV.

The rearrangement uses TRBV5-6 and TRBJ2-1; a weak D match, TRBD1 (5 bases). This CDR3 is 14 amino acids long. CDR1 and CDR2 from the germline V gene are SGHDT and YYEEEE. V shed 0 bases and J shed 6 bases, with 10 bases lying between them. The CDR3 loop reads CASSLAPTVNEQFF. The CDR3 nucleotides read TGTGCCAGCAGCTTGGCCCCGACAGTCAATGAGCAGTTCTTC.

Here the CDR3 reads CASGGTSGSGSGELFF. CDR3 nucleotide sequence: TGTGCTAGTGGGGGGACTAGCGGGAGCGGTTCCGGGGAGCTGTTTTTT. The V and J genes are TRBV12-5 and TRBJ2-2; TRBD2 agrees at 14 bases. Trimming removed 6 bases from V and 6 bases from J; junction bases left unmatched: 6. The length of the CDR3 is 16 residues. Germline CDR1 is LGHNT and CDR2 is FRNRAP.

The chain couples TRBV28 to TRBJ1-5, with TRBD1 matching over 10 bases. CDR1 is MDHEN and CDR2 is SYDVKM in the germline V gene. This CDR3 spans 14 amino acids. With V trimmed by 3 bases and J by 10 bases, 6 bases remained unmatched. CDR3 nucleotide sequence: TGTGCCAGCAGTTTGGGACAGGGGAGCTATCCCCAGCATTTT. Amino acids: CASSLGQGSYPQHF.

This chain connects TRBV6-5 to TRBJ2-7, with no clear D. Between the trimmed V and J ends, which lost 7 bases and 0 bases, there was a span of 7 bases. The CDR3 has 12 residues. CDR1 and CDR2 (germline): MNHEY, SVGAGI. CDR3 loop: CASTQASYEQYF. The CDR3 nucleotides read TGTGCCAGCACGCAGGCCTCCTACGAGCAGTACTTC.

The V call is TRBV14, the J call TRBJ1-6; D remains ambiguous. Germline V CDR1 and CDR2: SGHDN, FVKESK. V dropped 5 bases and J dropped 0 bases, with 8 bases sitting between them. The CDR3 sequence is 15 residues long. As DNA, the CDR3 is TGTGCCAGCAGCGGAAGGAGCTCCTATAATTCACCCCTCCACTTT. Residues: CASSGRSSYNSPLHF.

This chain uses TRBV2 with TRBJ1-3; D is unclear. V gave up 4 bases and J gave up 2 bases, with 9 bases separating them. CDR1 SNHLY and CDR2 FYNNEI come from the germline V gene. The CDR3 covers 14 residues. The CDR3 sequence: CASSGQVTGNTIYF. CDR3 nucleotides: TGTGCCAGCAGTGGGCAGGTTACTGGAAACACCATATATTTT.

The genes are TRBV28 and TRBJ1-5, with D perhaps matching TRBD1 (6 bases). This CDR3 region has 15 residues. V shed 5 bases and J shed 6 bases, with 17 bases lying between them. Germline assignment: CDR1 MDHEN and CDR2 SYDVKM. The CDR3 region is CASSPAGALGQPQHF. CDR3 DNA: TGTGCCAGCAGTCCCGCAGGGGCGTTAGGTCAGCCCCAGCATTTT.

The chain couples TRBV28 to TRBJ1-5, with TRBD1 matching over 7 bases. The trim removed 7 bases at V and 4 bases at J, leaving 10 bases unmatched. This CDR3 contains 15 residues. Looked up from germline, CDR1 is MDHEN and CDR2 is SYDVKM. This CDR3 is CASTFFETGNQPQHF. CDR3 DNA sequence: TGTGCCAGCACTTTTTTTGAGACAGGGAATCAGCCCCAGCATTTT.